The 6 T cell receptor beta chains given below trace back to one sample, sequenced in a study of blood T cell repertoires in COVID-19. Libraries were prepared by immunoSEQ multiplex PCR; TCRdb keeps only in-frame clonotypes and omits some of them. The table records 300,000 to 450,000 clones, about 85% of them present only once. The sequencing sample was made of peripheral blood. These TCRs come from a young woman with acute or convalescent COVID-19.

The chain is built from TRBV12-5 and TRBJ1-5; 8 positions agree with TRBD1. The CDR3 extends over 16 amino acids. The germline V gene has CDR1 LGHNT and CDR2 FRNRAP. J lost 6 bases, V lost 0 bases, and 7 bases had no gene match. In nucleotides, the CDR3 is TGTGCTAGTGGTTTGGTAAACAGGGGGGATGGTCAGCCCCAGCATTTT. Protein product: CASGLVNRGDGQPQHF.

This sequence joins TRBV3-1 (or the pseudogene TRBV3-2) and TRBJ2-2, with 7 nucleotides matching TRBD2. The germline V gene encodes CDR1 LGHDT and CDR2 YNNKEL (reference sequence). The V gene end was trimmed by 6 bases and the J gene end by 8 bases; junction bases not matched to a gene: 9. The CDR3 loop spans 14 amino acids. The CDR3 coding sequence is TGTGCCAGCAGTCCTAGCGGCGTGAGGGGGGAGCTGTTTTTT. This encodes CASSPSGVRGELFF.

The V and J genes are TRBV5-6 and TRBJ2-5; 9 nucleotides line up with TRBD1. From germline, CDR1 is SGHDT and CDR2 YYEEEE. V lost 1 base and J lost 5; bases outside the gene matches: 18. The CDR3 loop spans 19 amino acids. CDR3 nucleotides: TGTGCCAGCAGCTTGACCGGTCCCGGGACAGGGTCGGGGGTGGAGACCCAGTACTTC. It is translated as CASSLTGPGTGSGVETQYF.

The chain employs TRBV7-9 and TRBJ2-7; 10 bases agree with TRBD1. V gave up 4 bases and J gave up 2 bases; unmatched junction bases: 5. This CDR3 contains 15 residues. CDR1 SEHNR and CDR2 FQNEAQ come from the germline V gene (reference sequence). The DNA of the CDR3 is TGTGCCAGCAGCTCACCGGGACAGGGGCCCTACGAGCAGTACTTC. Amino acids: CASSSPGQGPYEQYF. The whole variable domain, remainder taken from reference TRBV7-9 and TRBJ2-7, is DTGVSQNPRHKITKRGQNVTFRCDPISEHNRLYWYRQTLGQGPEFLTYFQNEAQLEKSRLLSDRFSAERPKGSFSTLEIQRTEQGDSAMYLCASSSPGQGPYEQYFGPGTRLTVT.

The J gene is TRBJ2-5, the V gene TRBV28; D unresolved. V lost 4 bases, J lost 5 bases, and 11 bases lay in between. The CDR3 loop spans 13 amino acids. CDR1 is MDHEN, CDR2 SYDVKM, per germline. The CDR3 reads CASSSPLFETQYF. Written as DNA, the CDR3 is TGTGCCAGCAGTTCCCCCCTGTTTGAGACCCAGTACTTC.

The chain uses TRBV7-9 and TRBJ1-2, with TRBD1 as a possible D gene (6 bases). Trimming cost V 5 bases and J 6 bases, with 19 bases left between them. The germline CDR1 and CDR2 sequences are SEHNR and FQNEAQ (reference sequence). This CDR3 comprises 15 residues. CDR3 protein: CASSQGGVIMDGYTF. The CDR3 DNA reads as TGTGCCAGCAGCCAAGGGGGAGTCATCATGGATGGCTACACCTTC.